The 25 T cell receptor beta chains below all came from one sample that was sequenced in a study of T cell repertoires in cytomegalovirus infection. One entry per CDR3 protein results from TCRdb running MiXCR on the reads. The repertoire holds about 530,000 distinct CDR3 sequences, with more than 25% as singletons. Input material: PBMCs. Receptors originate from a human donor in good health (CMV status not recorded). Some clones in this sample may be carry-over from other donors' samples.

This clonotype occurred many times. This chain connects TRBV6-1 to TRBJ1-1; perhaps TRBD1 as D (5 bases). V lost 2 bases and J lost 11, with 24 bases in between. Germline values: CDR1 MNHNS, CDR2 SASEGT. This CDR3 is 16 amino acids long. The CDR3, as DNA: TGTGCCAGCAGTGAAATCCTTCCCATGGGGCCCGCTGCCGCTTTCTTT. Amino acid sequence: CASSEILPMGPAAAFF.

This chain joins TRBV29-1 and TRBJ2-3; D is tentatively TRBD1 or TRBD2 (5 bases each). Deletions cut 7 bases from V and 3 bases from J, with 14 bases between. Germline CDR1 and CDR2: SQVTM and ANQGSEA. CDR3 size: 13 residues. The CDR3 region is CSGAGAQTDTQYF. The CDR3 DNA reads as TGCAGCGGAGCCGGGGCCCAAACAGATACGCAGTATTTT.

A single count supports this clonotype. This chain uses TRBV7-9 with TRBJ2-5; 8 positions agree with TRBD2. The CDR3 is 16 residues long. The V gene end was trimmed by 7 bases and the J gene end by 0 bases; junction bases not matched to a gene: 10. From germline, CDR1 is SEHNR and CDR2 FQNEAQ (reference sequence). CDR3 sequence: CASTHGGGRYQETQYF. CDR3 DNA sequence: TGTGCCAGCACCCACGGGGGGGGAAGGTACCAAGAGACCCAGTACTTC.

The chain combines TRBV7-9 with TRBJ2-5; D remains unclear. The CDR3 sequence is 16 residues long. CDR1 is SEHNR, CDR2 FQNEAQ, per germline (reference sequence). The germline V and J ends were trimmed by 1 base and 0 bases, with 12 bases remaining between them. The CDR3 DNA is TGTGCCAGCAGCTTAGGACCCTCTATGGACCAAGAGACCCAGTACTTC. It translates to CASSLGPSMDQETQYF.

This clonotype has only a few counts. The rearrangement uses TRBV6-2 or TRBV6-3 and TRBJ2-1; perhaps TRBD2 as D (5 bases). The CDR3 length is 13 residues. V was pared by 6 bases and J by 8 bases, with 14 bases between. Germline V CDR1 and CDR2: MNHEY, SVGEGT. DNA of the CDR3: TGTGCCAGCAGAAAAGGACTGCCGGATGAGCAGTTCTTC. It specifies CASRKGLPDEQFF.

The V call is TRBV7-9, the J call TRBJ2-7, with 8 bases lining up with TRBD1. Germline CDR1 is SEHNR and CDR2 is FQNEAQ (reference sequence). Germline trimming cut 5 bases from V and 6 bases from J; bases unmatched to any gene: 12. This CDR3 has 15 residues. The CDR3 protein is CASSQNVETGAEQYF. CDR3 nucleotide sequence: TGTGCCAGCAGCCAAAATGTAGAGACAGGGGCCGAGCAGTACTTC.

The rearrangement joins TRBV11-2 to TRBJ1-2; D possibly corresponds to TRBD1 (5 bases). The germline gives CDR1 SGHAT, CDR2 FQNNGV. Between the trimmed V and J ends, which lost 5 bases and 4 bases, there was a span of 17 bases. The CDR3 runs 15 residues. The CDR3 DNA follows: TGTGCCAGCAGCCGGGACCTCCGGACTCCCTATGGCTACACCTTC. Translated, it gives CASSRDLRTPYGYTF.

There are a few counts of this clonotype. This chain joins TRBV3-1 and TRBJ2-5; 11 bases fit TRBD2. The CDR3 consists of 17 residues. Germline assignment: CDR1 LGHDT and CDR2 YNNKEL (reference sequence). J gave up 1 base and V 6 bases, and 10 bases lay outside the gene matches. CDR3 bases: TGTGCCAGCAGACGCTCGACTAGCGGGATTCTCCAAGAGACCCAGTACTTC. This gives the protein CASRRSTSGILQETQYF.

This chain connects TRBV27 to TRBJ2-7, with 9 bases that match TRBD2. The V gene's germline CDR1 is MNHEY and CDR2 SMNVEV (reference sequence). Trimming at V came to 6 bases and at J to 0 bases, leaving 6 bases not matched to a gene. This CDR3 is built from 15 residues. As DNA, the CDR3 is TGTGCCAGCAGGCGGACTAGCGTCCTCTCCTACGAGCAGTACTTC. Protein product: CASRRTSVLSYEQYF.

This clonotype was seen more than once but under ten times. The chain uses TRBV28 and TRBJ1-5, with 10 bases matching TRBD1. This CDR3 contains 16 residues. CDR1 and CDR2 (germline): MDHEN, SYDVKM. V lost 4 bases to trimming and J lost 7 bases; unmatched junction nucleotides: 10. CDR3 bases: TGTGCCAGCAGTTCGTTTTCCGGGACAGGGGAACAGCCCCAGCATTTT. Amino acids: CASSSFSGTGEQPQHF.

Written as DNA, the CDR3 is TGCGCCAGCAGCCAAGGGGCTAGCGGGAGGGAAGAGACCCAGTACTTC. Translating gives CASSQGASGREETQYF. This chain connects TRBV4-3 to TRBJ2-5; TRBD2 matches at 12 bases. CDR1 and CDR2 from the germline V gene are LGHNA and YSLEER. V dropped 1 base and J dropped 3; count of bases not matched to a gene: 3. The CDR3 runs 16 residues.

The chain combines TRBV9 with TRBJ2-6, with D possibly matching TRBD1 (5 bases). V lost 2 bases and J 2 bases, leaving 8 bases between the germline ends. Germline CDR1 SGDLS, CDR2 YYNGEE. CDR3 length equals 15 residues. CDR3 protein: CASSVIGAGANVLTF. The CDR3 DNA reads as TGTGCCAGCAGCGTGATAGGGGCTGGGGCCAACGTCCTGACTTTC.

This clonotype has just a few counts. This chain connects TRBV7-2 to TRBJ1-1; TRBD1 is a possible D gene (6 bases). CDR3 length equals 15 residues. CDR1 is SGHTA, CDR2 FQGNSA, per germline. Trimming removed 5 bases from V and 0 bases from J, with 13 bases in between. The CDR3 sequence is CASSRSGTLNTEAFF. CDR3 nucleotides: TGTGCCAGCAGCAGATCCGGGACACTGAACACTGAAGCTTTCTTT.

The chain joins TRBV12-3 or TRBV12-4 to TRBJ1-1; a weak D match, TRBD1 (5 bases). The CDR3 has 14 amino acids. Trimming removed 7 bases from V and 1 base from J, with 13 bases in between. The chain's CDR3 is CASTRAQANTEAFF. The DNA of the CDR3 is TGTGCCAGCACCAGAGCACAGGCGAACACTGAAGCTTTCTTT.

The genes are TRBV4-1 and TRBJ2-1, with 8 bases fitting TRBD2. The CDR3 spans 15 residues. Per germline, CDR1 MGHRA and CDR2 YSYEKL. V shed 3 bases and J 6 bases; nucleotides not matched to a gene: 7. The CDR3 bases are TGCGCCAGCAGCCAGATGAGCGGGAGTACCAATGAGCAGTTCTTC. It yields the protein CASSQMSGSTNEQFF.

A few counts support this clonotype. The CDR3 loop reads CASSLGQRNQPQHF. CDR3 nucleotide sequence: TGTGCCAGCAGTTTAGGGCAGCGCAATCAGCCCCAGCATTTT. The chain employs TRBV27 and TRBJ1-5; D call uncertain. Between the trimmed V and J ends, which lost 2 bases and 2 bases, there was a span of 7 bases. The CDR3 covers 14 residues. Germline values: CDR1 MNHEY, CDR2 SMNVEV (reference sequence).

This clonotype showed up just a few times. The J gene is TRBJ1-5, the V gene TRBV7-6; D is unclear. This CDR3 region has 15 residues. Per germline, CDR1 SGHVS and CDR2 FNYEAQ. Trimming took 5 bases from V and 5 from J, leaving 16 bases between them. CDR3 sequence reads: CASSLETPEYQPQHF. The CDR3 nucleotides are TGTGCCAGCAGCCTTGAGACCCCGGAGTATCAGCCCCAGCATTTT.

This clonotype was recorded many times. The rearrangement uses TRBV7-2 and TRBJ2-3, with no clear D. The CDR3 consists of 15 residues. Germline CDR1 reads SGHTA; CDR2 reads FQGNSA. Trimming removed 1 base from V and 0 bases from J, with 8 bases in between. CDR3 nucleotides: TGTGCCAGCAGCTTAGGTGTTTTGAGCACAGATACGCAGTATTTT. This encodes CASSLGVLSTDTQYF.

The V gene is TRBV20-1, the J gene TRBJ2-1, with TRBD2 as a possible D gene (6 bases). The CDR3 runs 19 residues. The germline gives CDR1 DFQATT, CDR2 SNEGSKA (reference sequence). V was cut by 3 bases and J by 5 bases, with 29 bases left in between. This chain's CDR3 is CSARNQEGRTRRRHNEQFF. The CDR3 region has the DNA TGCAGTGCTAGGAATCAGGAGGGCAGGACGCGGAGGCGCCACAATGAGCAGTTCTTC.

The rearrangement links TRBV7-3 to TRBJ1-2; unclear D gene. CDR1 is SGHTA and CDR2 is FQGTGA in the germline V gene. The CDR3 covers 14 residues. Between the trimmed V and J ends, which lost 2 bases and 4 bases, there was a span of 11 bases. The CDR3 DNA reads TGTGCCAGCAGCTTAGCGGCGGGGTCCTATGGCTACACCTTC. Protein product: CASSLAAGSYGYTF. Filled out from reference TRBV7-3 and TRBJ1-2, the complete variable domain reads GAGVSQTPSNKVTEKGKYVELRCDPISGHTALYWYRQSLGQGPEFLIYFQGTGAADDSGLPNDRFFAVRPEGSVSTLKIQRTERGDSAVYLCASSLAAGSYGYTFGSGTRLTVV.

This clonotype was detected only a few times. This chain uses TRBV7-2 with TRBJ2-2; D not resolved. Looked up from germline, CDR1 is SGHTA and CDR2 is FQGNSA. V lost 3 bases, J lost 0 bases, and 11 bases lay in between. The CDR3 is 16 residues long. CDR3 amino acids: CASSFFSVTNTGELFF. The DNA of the CDR3 is TGTGCCAGCAGCTTTTTTTCCGTTACGAACACCGGGGAGCTGTTTTTT.

This clonotype was seen repeatedly, ten times or more. V gene TRBV6-1 combines with J gene TRBJ1-2, with TRBD1 identical over 9 bases. The CDR3 has 16 residues. With 5 bases clipped from V and 4 bases from J, the junction kept 11 bases outside the gene matches. From germline, CDR1 is MNHNS and CDR2 SASEGT. CDR3 loop: CASSRQGEKRTYGYTF. In DNA, the CDR3 is TGTGCCAGCAGTCGACAGGGGGAGAAACGCACCTATGGCTACACCTTC.

This clonotype was seen a few times. The CDR3 loop reads CASSPRTESSYEQYF. CDR3 DNA: TGTGCCAGCAGTCCCAGGACGGAGAGCTCCTACGAGCAGTACTTC. This chain links TRBV6-1 with TRBJ2-7; D not resolved. Trimming stripped 5 bases from V and 0 bases from J, with 14 bases between. The germline V gene has CDR1 MNHNS and CDR2 SASEGT. The CDR3 spans 15 residues.

J is TRBJ1-4 and V is TRBV20-1, with no clear D. Trimming pared 3 bases from V and 7 bases from J, leaving 12 bases between. The CDR3 runs 13 residues. Germline CDR1 is DFQATT and CDR2 is SNEGSKA (reference sequence). The chain's CDR3 is CSASRPSGEKLFF. Written as DNA, the CDR3 is TGCAGTGCTAGCCGCCCCTCGGGTGAAAAACTGTTTTTT.

V and J are TRBV24-1 and TRBJ1-5; D not certain. Per the germline V gene, CDR1 is KGHDR and CDR2 is SFDVKD. V was clipped by 0 bases and J by 4 bases, with 6 bases between them. The CDR3 loop spans 14 amino acids. The CDR3 bases are TGTGCCACCAGTGATTTGCTTGGTAATCAGCCCCAGCATTTT. It translates to CATSDLLGNQPQHF.